This T cell receptor beta chain is from a study of Graves' ophthalmopathy and Graves' hyperthyroidism. Study-wide context: Peripheral blood samples were taken at initial diagnosis, before any treatment. Study observations and caveats: Progression of ophthalmopathy was predicted by the model with roughly 65% sensitivity and roughly 78% specificity. Sensitivity reached just under 90% and specificity 81.08% for a 13-signature model separating ophthalmopathy from stable hyperthyroidism.

This clonotype came up many times. Its antigen is undetermined. Amplification targeted the TCR beta CDR3 regions, with RNA transcripts as the source material. RT-PCR was first run with HTBI primers, then multiplex PCR in a second round. From the multiplex PCR reads, TCRdb called clonotypes with MiXCR, one entry per CDR3 protein. The sample holds approximately 210,000 distinct CDR3 sequences, just under 30% seen once. This CDR3 contains 15 residues. Germline V gene lookup returns CDR1 DFQATT and CDR2 SNEGSKA (reference sequence). Trimming shortened V by 3 bases and J by 6 bases, and 20 bases separated the two germline ends.

This clonotype originated in a man aged 45-65 years with Graves' ophthalmopathy. This sequence joins TRBV20-1 and TRBJ1-2; tentative D call: TRBD1 (6 bases). The specimen was peripheral blood. This CDR3 reads CSASRSGRAGDGYTF. CDR3 bases: TGCAGTGCTAGTCGATCAGGGCGCGCAGGGGATGGCTACACCTTC.